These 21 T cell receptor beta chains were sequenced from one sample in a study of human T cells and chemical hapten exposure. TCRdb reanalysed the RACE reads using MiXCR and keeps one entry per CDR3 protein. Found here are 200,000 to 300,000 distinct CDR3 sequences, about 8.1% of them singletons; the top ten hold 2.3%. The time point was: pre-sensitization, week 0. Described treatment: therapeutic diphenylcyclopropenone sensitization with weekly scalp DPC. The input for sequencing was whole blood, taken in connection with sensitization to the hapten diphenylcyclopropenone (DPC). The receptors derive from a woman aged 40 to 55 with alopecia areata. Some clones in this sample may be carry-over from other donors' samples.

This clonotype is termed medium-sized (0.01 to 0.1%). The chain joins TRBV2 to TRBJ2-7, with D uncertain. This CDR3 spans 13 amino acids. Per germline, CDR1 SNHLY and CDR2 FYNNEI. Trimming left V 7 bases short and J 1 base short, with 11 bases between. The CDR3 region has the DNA TGTGCCAGCAATATAGGGTTTTCCTACGAGCAGTACTTC. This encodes CASNIGFSYEQYF.

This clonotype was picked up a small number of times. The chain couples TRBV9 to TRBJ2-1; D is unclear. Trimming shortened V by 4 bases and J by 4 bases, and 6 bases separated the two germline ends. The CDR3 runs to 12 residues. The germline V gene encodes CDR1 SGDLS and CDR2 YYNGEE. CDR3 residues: CASSQNYNEQFF. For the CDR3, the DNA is TGTGCCAGCAGCCAAAATTACAATGAGCAGTTCTTC.

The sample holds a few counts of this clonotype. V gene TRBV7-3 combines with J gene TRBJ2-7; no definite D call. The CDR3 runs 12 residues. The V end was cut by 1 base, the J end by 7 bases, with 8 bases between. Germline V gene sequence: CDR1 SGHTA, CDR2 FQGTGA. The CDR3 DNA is TGTGCCAGCAGCTTAAATGCGGCGGAGCAGTACTTC. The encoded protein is CASSLNAAEQYF.

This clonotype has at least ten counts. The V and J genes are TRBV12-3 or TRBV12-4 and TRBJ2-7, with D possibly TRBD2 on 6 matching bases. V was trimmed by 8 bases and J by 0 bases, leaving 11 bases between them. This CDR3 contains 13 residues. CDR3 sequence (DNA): TGTGCCAGCTGGGGGGAAACCTCCTACGAGCAGTACTTC. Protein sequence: CASWGETSYEQYF.

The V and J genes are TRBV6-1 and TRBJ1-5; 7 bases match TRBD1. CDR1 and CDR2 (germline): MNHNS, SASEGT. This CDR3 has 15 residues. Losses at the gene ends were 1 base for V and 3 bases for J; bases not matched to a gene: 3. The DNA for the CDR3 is TGTGCCAGCAGTGAAGTCGGGACAGACAATCAGCCCCAGCATTTT. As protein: CASSEVGTDNQPQHF.

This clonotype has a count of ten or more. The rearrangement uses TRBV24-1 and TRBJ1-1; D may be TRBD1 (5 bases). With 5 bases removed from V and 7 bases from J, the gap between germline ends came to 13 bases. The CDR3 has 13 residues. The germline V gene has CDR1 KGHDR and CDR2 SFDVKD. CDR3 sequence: CATSATHGGEAFF. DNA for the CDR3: TGTGCCACCAGTGCCACACACGGGGGTGAAGCTTTCTTT.

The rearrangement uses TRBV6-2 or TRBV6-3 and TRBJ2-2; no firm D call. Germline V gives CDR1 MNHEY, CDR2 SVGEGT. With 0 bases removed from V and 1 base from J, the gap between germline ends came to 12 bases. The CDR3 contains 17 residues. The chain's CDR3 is CASSYSRQRMNTGELFF. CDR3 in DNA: TGTGCCAGCAGTTACTCGAGGCAGAGAATGAACACCGGGGAGCTGTTTTTT.

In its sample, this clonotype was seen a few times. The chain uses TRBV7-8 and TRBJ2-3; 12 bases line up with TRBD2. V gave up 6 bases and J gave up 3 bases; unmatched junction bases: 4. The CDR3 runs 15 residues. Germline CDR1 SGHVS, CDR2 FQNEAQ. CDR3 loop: CASRWTSGTTDTQYF. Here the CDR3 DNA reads TGTGCCAGCAGGTGGACTAGCGGGACGACAGATACGCAGTATTTT. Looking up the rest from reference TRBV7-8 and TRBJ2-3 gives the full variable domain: GAGVSQSPRYKVAKRGQDVALRCDPISGHVSLFWYQQALGQGPEFLTYFQNEAQLDKSGLPSDRFFAERPEGSVSTLKIQRTQQEDSAVYLCASRWTSGTTDTQYFGPGTRLTVL.

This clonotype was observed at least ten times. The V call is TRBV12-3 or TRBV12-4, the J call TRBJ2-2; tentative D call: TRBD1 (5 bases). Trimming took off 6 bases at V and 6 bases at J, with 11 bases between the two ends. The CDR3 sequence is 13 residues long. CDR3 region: CASRIRESGELFF. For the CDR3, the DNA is TGTGCCAGCAGAATCAGGGAATCCGGGGAGCTGTTTTTT.

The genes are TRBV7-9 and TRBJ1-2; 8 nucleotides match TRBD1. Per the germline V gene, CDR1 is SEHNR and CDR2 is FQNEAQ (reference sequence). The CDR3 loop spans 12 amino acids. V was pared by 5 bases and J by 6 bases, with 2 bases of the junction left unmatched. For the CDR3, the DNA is TGTGCCAGCAGCCGGGGACAGGATGGCTACACCTTC. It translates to CASSRGQDGYTF.

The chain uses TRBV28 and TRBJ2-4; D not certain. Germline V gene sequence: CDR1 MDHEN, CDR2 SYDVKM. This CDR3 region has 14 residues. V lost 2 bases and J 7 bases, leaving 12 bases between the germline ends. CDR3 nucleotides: TGTGCCAGCAGTTTACGCCCCGACGGGAACATTCAGTACTTC. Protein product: CASSLRPDGNIQYF.

CDR3 region: CASSLSHGSYEQYF. In nucleotides, the CDR3 is TGTGCCAGCAGCTTGTCGCACGGATCCTACGAGCAGTACTTC. This rearrangement joins TRBV7-6 to TRBJ2-7; no clear D. The CDR3 has 14 residues. The ends were cut back, 3 bases at V and 1 base at J, with 10 bases in the middle. The germline gives CDR1 SGHVS, CDR2 FNYEAQ.

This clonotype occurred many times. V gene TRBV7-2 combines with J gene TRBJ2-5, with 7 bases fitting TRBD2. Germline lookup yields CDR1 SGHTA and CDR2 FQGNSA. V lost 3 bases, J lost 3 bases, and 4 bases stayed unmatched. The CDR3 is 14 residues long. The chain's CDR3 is CASSFVAGKETQYF. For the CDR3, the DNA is TGTGCCAGCAGCTTCGTAGCGGGCAAAGAGACCCAGTACTTC.

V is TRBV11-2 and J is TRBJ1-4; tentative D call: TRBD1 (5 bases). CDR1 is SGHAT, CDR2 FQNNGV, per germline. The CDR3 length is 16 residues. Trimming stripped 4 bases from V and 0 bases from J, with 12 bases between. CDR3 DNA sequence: TGTGCCAGCAGCTCGACTGGGGGGACAACTAATGAAAAACTGTTTTTT. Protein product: CASSSTGGTTNEKLFF.

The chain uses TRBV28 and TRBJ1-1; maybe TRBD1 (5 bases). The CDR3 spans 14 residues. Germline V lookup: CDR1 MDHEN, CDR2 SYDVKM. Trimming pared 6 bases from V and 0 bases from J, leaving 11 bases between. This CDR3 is CASSPTGLNTEAFF. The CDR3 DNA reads TGTGCCAGCAGCCCCACAGGACTGAACACTGAAGCTTTCTTT.

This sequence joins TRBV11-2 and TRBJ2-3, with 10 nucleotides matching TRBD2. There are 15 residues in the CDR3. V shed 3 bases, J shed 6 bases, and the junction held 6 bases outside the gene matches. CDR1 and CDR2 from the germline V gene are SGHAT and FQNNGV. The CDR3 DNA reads TGTGCCAGCAGCTTTCTAGCGGGAGTTTCTGATACGCAGTATTTT. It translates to CASSFLAGVSDTQYF.

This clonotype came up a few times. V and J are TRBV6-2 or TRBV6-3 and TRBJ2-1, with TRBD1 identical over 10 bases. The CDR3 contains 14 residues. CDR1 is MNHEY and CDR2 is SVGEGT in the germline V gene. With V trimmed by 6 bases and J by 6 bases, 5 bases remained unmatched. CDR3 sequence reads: CASRSGQGRNEQFF. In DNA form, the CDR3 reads TGTGCCAGCAGGTCGGGACAGGGGCGCAATGAGCAGTTCTTC.

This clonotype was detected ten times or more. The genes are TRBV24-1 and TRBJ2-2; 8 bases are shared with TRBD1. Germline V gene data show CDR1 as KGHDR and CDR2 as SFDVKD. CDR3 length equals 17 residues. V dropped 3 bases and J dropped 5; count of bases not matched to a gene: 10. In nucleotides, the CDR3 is TGTGCCACCAGTGATCTACCTCTCAGGGGGCATACCGGGGAGCTGTTTTTT. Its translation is CATSDLPLRGHTGELFF.

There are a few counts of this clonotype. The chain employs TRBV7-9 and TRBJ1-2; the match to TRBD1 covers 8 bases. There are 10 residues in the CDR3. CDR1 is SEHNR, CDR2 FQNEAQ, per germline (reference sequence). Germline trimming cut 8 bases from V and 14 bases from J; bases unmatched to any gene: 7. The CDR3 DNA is TGTGCCAGCGTCGACAGGGGCGTAACCTTC. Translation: CASVDRGVTF.

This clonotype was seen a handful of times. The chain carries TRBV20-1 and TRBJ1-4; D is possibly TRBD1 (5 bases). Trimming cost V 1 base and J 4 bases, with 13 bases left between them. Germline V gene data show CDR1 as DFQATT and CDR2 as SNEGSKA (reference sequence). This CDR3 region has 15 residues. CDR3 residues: CSARVADTNNEKLFF. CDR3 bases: TGCAGTGCTAGAGTCGCGGACACTAATAATGAAAAACTGTTTTTT.

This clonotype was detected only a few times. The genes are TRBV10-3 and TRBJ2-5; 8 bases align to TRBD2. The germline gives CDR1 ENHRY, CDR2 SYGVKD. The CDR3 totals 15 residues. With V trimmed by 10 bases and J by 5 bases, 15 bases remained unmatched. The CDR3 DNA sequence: TGTGCCACCCTTGTTCGTCGAGCGGGAGCGGAGACCCAGTACTTC. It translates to CATLVRRAGAETQYF.